The 8 T cell receptor beta chains presented below share a single source sample, sequenced in a study of OX40 agonist ivuxolimab in advanced cancers. Produced via immunoSEQ multiplex PCR; TCRdb's table is partial and in-frame only. The sample holds over 55,000 clones, 80% seen once. This sample comprised CD4+ or CD8+ T cells sorted from blood, obtained in a trial of the OX40 agonist ivuxolimab. These receptors were collected from an adult with an advanced solid tumor such as melanoma, head and neck, liver or kidney cancer.

The rearrangement links TRBV9 to TRBJ2-7; the D is unclear. This CDR3 has 16 residues. V was pared by 4 bases and J by 0 bases, with 17 bases between. CDR1 is SGDLS and CDR2 is YYNGEE in the germline V gene. The CDR3 here is CASSSLPEANSYEQYF. CDR3 bases: TGTGCCAGCAGCTCCTTACCCGAGGCTAACTCCTACGAGCAGTACTTC.

The CDR3 is CASSLYLAGGGNEQFF. CDR3 in DNA: TGTGCCAGCAGTTTATACCTAGCGGGAGGGGGCAATGAGCAGTTCTTC. The genes are TRBV28 and TRBJ2-1; 12 bases are shared with TRBD2. This CDR3 has 16 amino acids. Losses at the gene ends were 1 base for V and 6 bases for J; bases not matched to a gene: 4. Germline lookup yields CDR1 MDHEN and CDR2 SYDVKM.

This clone has only one observation. This chain uses TRBV5-4 with TRBJ2-3; the match to TRBD1 covers 7 bases. Germline lookup yields CDR1 SGHNT and CDR2 YYREEE (reference sequence). There are 15 residues in the CDR3. J lost 0 bases, V lost 1 base, and 2 bases had no gene match. The CDR3 region is CASSLRGQSTDTQYF. The DNA for the CDR3 is TGTGCCAGCAGCTTGAGGGGACAGAGCACAGATACGCAGTATTTT.

The chain uses TRBV2 and TRBJ2-5; TRBD2 agrees at 12 bases. After removal of 7 bases from V and 1 base from J, the junction contained 13 bases not matched to a gene. The germline gives CDR1 SNHLY, CDR2 FYNNEI. This CDR3 spans 18 amino acids. CDR3 nucleotide sequence: TGTGCCAGCACCGGAGACGATAAGACTAGCGGGGGCCAAGAGACCCAGTACTTC. Amino acid sequence: CASTGDDKTSGGQETQYF. Based on the CDR3 plus reference TRBV2 and TRBJ2-5, the full variable domain is EPEVTQTPSHQVTQMGQEVILRCVPISNHLYFYWYRQILGQKVEFLVSFYNNEISEKSEIFDDQFSVERPDGSNFTLKIRSTKLEDSAMYFCASTGDDKTSGGQETQYFGPGTRLLVL.

The J gene is TRBJ1-5, the V gene TRBV2; no definite D call. Trimming pared 5 bases from V and 2 bases from J, leaving 13 bases between. The germline V gene has CDR1 SNHLY and CDR2 FYNNEI. The length of the CDR3 is 15 residues. Here the CDR3 DNA reads TGTGCCAGCAGTCGTGACTCACAAGGCAATCAGCCCCAGCATTTT. Amino acids: CASSRDSQGNQPQHF.

CDR3 residues: CASSPGQTWSEQYF. CDR3 sequence (DNA): TGTGCCAGCAGCCCTGGACAGACCTGGAGCGAGCAGTACTTC. The chain uses TRBV28 and TRBJ2-7, with D maybe TRBD1 (6 bases). CDR1 is MDHEN, CDR2 SYDVKM, per germline. This CDR3 has 14 amino acids. V lost 6 bases and J 6 bases, leaving 18 bases between the germline ends. The entire variable domain, with the rest obtained from reference TRBV28 and TRBJ2-7, is as follows: DVKVTQSSRYLVKRTGEKVFLECVQDMDHENMFWYRQDPGLGLRLIYFSYDVKMKEKGDIPEGYSVSREKKERFSLILESASTNQTSMYLCASSPGQTWSEQYFGPGTRLTVT.

The chain combines TRBV4-2 with TRBJ1-6; 7 nucleotides match TRBD1. Per the germline V gene, CDR1 is LGHNA and CDR2 is YNFKEQ. V dropped 5 bases and J dropped 4; count of bases not matched to a gene: 5. The CDR3 is 15 residues long. CDR3 sequence: CASSLDRTYNSPLHF. The CDR3 bases are TGTGCCAGCAGCTTGGACAGGACATATAATTCACCCCTCCACTTT.

This clone was counted a single time. The chain recombines TRBV6-5 with TRBJ1-1; TRBD1 matches 7 bases. Germline-derived CDR1 and CDR2 are MNHEY and SVGAGI. V dropped 1 base and J dropped 9; count of bases not matched to a gene: 8. This CDR3 is 14 amino acids long. The CDR3: CASSYLGQRFKAFF. CDR3 sequence (DNA): TGTGCCAGCAGTTACTTGGGACAGCGATTTAAAGCTTTCTTT.